These T cell receptor beta chains were read from a single sample in a study of blood T cell repertoires in COVID-19. Clones were read by immunoSEQ multiplex PCR, and TCRdb kept only the in-frame ones, dropping some. The sample yields around 250,000 clones, over 80% seen once. Sequencing was done on a sample of PBMCs or T cells enriched from blood (not recorded which). These receptors were taken from a woman under 40 with acute COVID-19. Each CDR3 is given with its conserved first and last residue. Fields, in order: D gene, J gene, clone size, V gene, CDR3 protein, CDR3 DNA. A D gene is named only where the DNA matches it firmly. Size tells how often a clone was seen (once, few, many) or the class of an expanded clone, and some rows leave it out.

NA TRBJ1-2 NA TRBV4-2 CASSPDRGGDYGYTF TGTGCCAGCAGCCCTGATAGGGGCGGAGACTATGGCTACACCTTC
NA TRBJ2-5 NA TRBV11-2 CASSLGRGETQYF TGTGCCAGCAGCTTAGGACGAGGAGAGACCCAGTACTTC
TRBD2 TRBJ2-3 few TRBV5-4 CASTSSGYTDTQYF TGTGCCAGCACCTCTAGCGGCTACACAGATACGCAGTATTTT
NA TRBJ2-6 NA TRBV5-1 CASSLDRPSGANVLTF TGCGCCAGCAGCTTGGACAGGCCCTCTGGGGCCAACGTCCTGACTTTC
NA TRBJ1-3 NA TRBV5-1 CASSYGSHSGNTIYF TGCGCCAGCAGCTATGGCAGTCACTCTGGAAACACCATATATTTT
NA TRBJ1-4 few TRBV28 CASSFQGEGTNEKLFF TGTGCCAGCAGTTTTCAGGGTGAAGGGACTAATGAAAAACTGTTTTTT
NA TRBJ2-3 NA TRBV9 CASSAVGLNTDTQYF TGTGCCAGCAGCGCTGTTGGACTAAACACAGATACGCAGTATTTT
NA TRBJ1-1 NA TRBV18 CASSRQEANTEAFF TGTGCCAGCTCACGTCAGGAGGCCAACACTGAAGCTTTCTTT
NA TRBJ1-5 NA TRBV19 CASSIGGHQPQHF TGTGCCAGTAGTATCGGGGGGCATCAGCCCCAGCATTTT
TRBD1 TRBJ1-1 once TRBV4-1 CASSQGQGRDTEAFF TGCGCCAGCAGCCAAGGACAGGGAAGAGACACTGAAGCTTTCTTT
TRBD1 TRBJ1-1 NA TRBV29-1 CSVVSRGPNLNTEAFF TGCAGCGTTGTGTCCAGGGGGCCAAATTTGAACACTGAAGCTTTCTTT
TRBD1 TRBJ1-3 NA TRBV6-1 CASREPQGVAGNTIYF TGTGCCAGCAGGGAACCACAGGGGGTGGCTGGAAACACCATATATTTT
NA TRBJ2-7 NA TRBV4-1 CASSQEPHRDTYEQYF TGCGCCAGCAGCCAGGAGCCGCACAGGGATACCTACGAGCAGTACTTC